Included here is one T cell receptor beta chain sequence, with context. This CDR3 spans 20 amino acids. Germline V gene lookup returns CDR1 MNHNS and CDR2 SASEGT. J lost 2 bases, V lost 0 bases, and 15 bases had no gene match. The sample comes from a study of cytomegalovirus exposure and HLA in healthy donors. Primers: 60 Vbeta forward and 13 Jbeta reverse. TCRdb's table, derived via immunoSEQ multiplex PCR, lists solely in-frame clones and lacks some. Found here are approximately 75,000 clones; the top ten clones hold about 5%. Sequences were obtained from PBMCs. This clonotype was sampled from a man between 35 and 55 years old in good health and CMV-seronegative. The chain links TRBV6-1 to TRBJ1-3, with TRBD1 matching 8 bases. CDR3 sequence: CASSEAPPGQARYTGNTIYF. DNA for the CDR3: TGTGCCAGCAGTGAAGCTCCCCCGGGACAGGCTCGCTATACTGGAAACACCATATATTTT.